Listed here are 2 T cell receptor beta chains from one sample, sequenced in a study of blood T cell repertoires in COVID-19. Generated by immunoSEQ multiplex PCR, the TCRdb table keeps only in-frame clones and is missing some. The repertoire consists of 250,000 to 350,000 clones, with about nine tenths occurring once and the leading ten covering around 8.9%. Sequencing input: PBMCs or T cells enriched from blood (not recorded which). These receptors were taken from a woman younger than 30 who had recovered from COVID-19.

The V and J genes are TRBV16 and TRBJ1-1; maybe TRBD1 (5 bases). Germline CDR1 KGHSY, CDR2 FQNENV. CDR3 length: 14 residues. The V and J ends lost 1 base and 4 bases respectively, with 10 bases between them. The CDR3 sequence is CASSQWGRGTEAFF. The DNA for the CDR3 is TGTGCCAGCAGCCAATGGGGCCGCGGCACTGAAGCTTTCTTT.

The chain is built from TRBV7-8 and TRBJ2-3; maybe TRBD2 (6 bases). V lost 2 bases, J lost 4 bases, and 19 bases lay in between. This CDR3 contains 17 residues. Looked up from germline, CDR1 is SGHVS and CDR2 is FQNEAQ. CDR3 sequence (DNA): TGTGCCAGCAGCTTAACCGGGACTGGGGTACTTGCAGATACGCAGTATTTT. Translated, it gives CASSLTGTGVLADTQYF.